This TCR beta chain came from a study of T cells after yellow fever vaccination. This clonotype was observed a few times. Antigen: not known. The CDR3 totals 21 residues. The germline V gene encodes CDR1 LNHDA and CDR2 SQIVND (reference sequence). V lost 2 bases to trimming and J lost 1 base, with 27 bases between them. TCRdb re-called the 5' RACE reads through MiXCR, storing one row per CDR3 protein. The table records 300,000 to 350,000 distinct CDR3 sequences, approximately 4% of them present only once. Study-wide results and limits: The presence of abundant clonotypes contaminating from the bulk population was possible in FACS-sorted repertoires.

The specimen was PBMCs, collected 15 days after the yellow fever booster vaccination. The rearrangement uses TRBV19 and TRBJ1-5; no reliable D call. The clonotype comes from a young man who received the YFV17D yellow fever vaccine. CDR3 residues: CASSIIDLRHPSSRSNQPQHF. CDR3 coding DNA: TGTGCCAGTAGTATAATCGATCTAAGACATCCTTCCTCTCGAAGCAATCAGCCCCAGCATTTT.